The present entry profiles one TCR beta chain with its context. Germline V gene lookup returns CDR1 SEHNR and CDR2 FQNEAQ (reference sequence). After removal of 1 base from V and 7 bases from J, the junction contained 4 bases not matched to a gene. The CDR3 totals 14 residues. These data belong to a study of blood T cell repertoires in COVID-19. Across the whole study: Researchers got acute and convalescent COVID-19 samples from the United States, Italy and Spain.

Adults between roughly 18 and 100 years of age took part from more than 20 US areas. Assignments of participants to cohorts depended upon their own reported clinical history. A PCR-confirmed or clinician-diagnosed COVID-19 case had contacted exposed participants within 2 weeks of entry. The method was immunoSEQ multiplex PCR; TCRdb's version includes in-frame clones alone and lacks a portion of them. Among 250,000 or so clones listed, about 90% were seen once. The chain uses TRBV7-9 and TRBJ2-1; 7 bases fit TRBD2. The sample comprised PBMCs or T cells enriched from blood (not recorded which). This sequence originates from a man aged 45 to 65 who had been exposed to COVID-19. The CDR3 sequence is CASSLVLAENEQFF. The CDR3 coding sequence is TGTGCCAGCAGCTTAGTCCTAGCGGAAAATGAGCAGTTCTTC. Full variable domain (rest looked up from reference TRBV7-9 and TRBJ2-1): DTGVSQNPRHKITKRGQNVTFRCDPISEHNRLYWYRQTLGQGPEFLTYFQNEAQLEKSRLLSDRFSAERPKGSFSTLEIQRTEQGDSAMYLCASSLVLAENEQFFGPGTRLTVL.